The clone carrying this T cell receptor beta chain was seen repeatedly, ten times or more. Its antigen is unidentified. The repertoire came from unfractionated whole blood and reflected all unsorted peripheral T cells. This sample is drawn from a study of HIV-infected patients and healthy controls. Study findings and constraints: Healthy control repertoires had roughly threefold more distinct CDR3s than untreated HIV+ repertoires, and higher Shannon diversity. CDR3 sharing between individuals was lower in HIV-infected patients than in healthy controls. HIV+ repertoires were severely depleted of MAIT alpha-chain CDR3s, unlike healthy controls.

Around 0.5 ug RNA was reverse transcribed with alpha and beta constant-region primers. Using multiplexing indices, alpha and beta chain libraries were generated apart by chain-specific third strand synthesis. Priming off the SP2 site generated the second strand. TCRdb processed the 5' RACE reads anew with MiXCR; each CDR3 protein has one entry. The sample holds roughly 17,000 distinct CDR3 sequences; 4.5% to 5.5% are singletons and the top ten take 1.5% to 2%. Sequences were obtained from blood. This sequence originates from an adult in good health.

CDR3 region: CASSPSLGQGYEQYF. In nucleotides, the CDR3 is TGTGCCAGCAGCCCATCCTTAGGACAGGGCTACGAGCAGTACTTC. The chain is built from TRBV7-2 and TRBJ2-7, with 8 positions matching TRBD1. The J segment lost 3 bases and the V segment lost 5 bases, leaving 9 bases of the junction unmatched. The CDR3 totals 15 residues. Germline V gives CDR1 SGHTA, CDR2 FQGNSA.